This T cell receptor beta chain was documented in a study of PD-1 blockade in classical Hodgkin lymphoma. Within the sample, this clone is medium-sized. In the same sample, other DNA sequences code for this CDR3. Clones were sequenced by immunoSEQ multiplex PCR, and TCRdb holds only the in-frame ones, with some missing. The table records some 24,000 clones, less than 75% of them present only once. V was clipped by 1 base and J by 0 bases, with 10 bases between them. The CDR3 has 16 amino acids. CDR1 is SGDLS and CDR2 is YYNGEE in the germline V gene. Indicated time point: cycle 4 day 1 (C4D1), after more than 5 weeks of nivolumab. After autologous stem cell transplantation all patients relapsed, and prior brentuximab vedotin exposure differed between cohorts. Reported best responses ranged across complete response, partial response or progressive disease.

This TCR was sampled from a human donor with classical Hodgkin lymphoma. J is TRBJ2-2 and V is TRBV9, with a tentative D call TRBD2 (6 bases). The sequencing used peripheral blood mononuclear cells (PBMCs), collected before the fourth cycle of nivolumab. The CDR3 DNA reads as TGTGCCAGCAGCGTAAGTGGGACTTCGAACACCGGGGAGCTGTTTTTT. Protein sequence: CASSVSGTSNTGELFF.